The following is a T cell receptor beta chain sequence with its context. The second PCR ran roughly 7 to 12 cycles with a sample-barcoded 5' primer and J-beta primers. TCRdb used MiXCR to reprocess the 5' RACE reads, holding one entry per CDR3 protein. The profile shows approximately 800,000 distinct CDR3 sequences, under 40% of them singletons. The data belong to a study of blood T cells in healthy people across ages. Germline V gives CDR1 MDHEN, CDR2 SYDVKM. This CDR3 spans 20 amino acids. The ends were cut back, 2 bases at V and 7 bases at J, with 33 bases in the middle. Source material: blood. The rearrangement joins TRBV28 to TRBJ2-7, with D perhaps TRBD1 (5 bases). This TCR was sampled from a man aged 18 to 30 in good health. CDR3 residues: CASSLNQAGWVEGRYNEQYF. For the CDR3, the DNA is TGTGCCAGCAGTTTAAACCAGGCAGGGTGGGTTGAAGGCCGATACAATGAGCAGTACTTC. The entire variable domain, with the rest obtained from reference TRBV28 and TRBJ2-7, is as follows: DVKVTQSSRYLVKRTGEKVFLECVQDMDHENMFWYRQDPGLGLRLIYFSYDVKMKEKGDIPEGYSVSREKKERFSLILESASTNQTSMYLCASSLNQAGWVEGRYNEQYFGPGTRLTVT.